The 14 T cell receptor beta chains below all came from one sample that was sequenced in a study of T cell changes during pregnancy in multiple sclerosis. Sequenced by immunoSEQ multiplex PCR; TCRdb stores in-frame clones only, minus some. Of 45,000 to 55,000 clones in the sample, 92% were seen once. Sample: CD4+ T cells from peripheral blood mononuclear cells, taken after pregnancy. Source of these receptors: a female donor with multiple sclerosis, enrolled in a pregnancy study.

The chain carries TRBV6-6 and TRBJ1-1; TRBD1 is a possible D gene (6 bases). Trimming left V 5 bases short and J 5 bases short, with 18 bases between. CDR1 and CDR2 from the germline V gene are MNHNY and SVGAGI (reference sequence). This CDR3 contains 15 residues. The CDR3, as DNA: TGTGCCAGCAGTACGGACAGAACCCTCGGGACTGAAGCTTTCTTT. Its protein product is CASSTDRTLGTEAFF.

The gene calls are TRBV7-2 and TRBJ2-3; no clear D gene. Trimming left V 6 bases short and J 2 bases short, with 15 bases between. Per germline, CDR1 SGHTA and CDR2 FQGNSA. This CDR3 comprises 15 residues. The CDR3 reads CASSSQILPTDTQYF. DNA of the CDR3: TGTGCCAGCAGTTCACAAATTCTCCCCACAGATACGCAGTATTTT.

The genes are TRBV11-3 and TRBJ1-3; 9 positions match TRBD1. The CDR3 spans 15 residues. J gave up 3 bases and V 4 bases, and 4 bases lay outside the gene matches. Germline V gives CDR1 SGHNT, CDR2 YENEEA. CDR3 in amino acids: CASSSDRGDGNTIYF. In nucleotides, the CDR3 is TGTGCCAGCAGCTCAGACAGGGGGGATGGAAACACCATATATTTT.

The chain links TRBV28 to TRBJ1-5, with a tentative D call TRBD1 (5 bases). There are 14 residues in the CDR3. Germline loops: CDR1 MDHEN, CDR2 SYDVKM. V lost 6 bases and J lost 3, with 12 bases in between. The CDR3 loop reads CASRRRQLNQPQHF. DNA for the CDR3: TGTGCCAGCAGACGAAGACAGCTCAATCAGCCCCAGCATTTT.

This rearrangement joins TRBV7-2 to TRBJ2-1, with D possibly being TRBD2 (6 bases). V dropped 1 base and J dropped 6 bases, with 7 bases sitting between them. The CDR3 length is 13 residues. CDR1 and CDR2 from the germline V gene are SGHTA and FQGNSA. Written as DNA, the CDR3 is TGTGCCAGCAGCTTAGTGGGGGGCAATGAGCAGTTCTTC. This gives the protein CASSLVGGNEQFF.

V and J are TRBV2 and TRBJ1-4; TRBD1 might be the D (6 bases). This CDR3 has 15 amino acids. CDR1 and CDR2 from the germline V gene are SNHLY and FYNNEI. The ends were cut back, 3 bases at V and 1 base at J, with 9 bases in the middle. As DNA, the CDR3 is TGTGCCAGCAGTGAGCAAGGGGGAACTAATGAAAAACTGTTTTTT. Translated: CASSEQGGTNEKLFF.

This clone was detected a few times. This chain links TRBV7-2 with TRBJ2-2; 7 bases line up with TRBD2. Germline V CDR1 and CDR2: SGHTA, FQGNSA. The ends lost 2 bases at V and 4 bases at J; junction bases unmatched: 10. The CDR3 length is 17 residues. In DNA, the CDR3 is TGTGCCAGCAGCTTACAGCAGGGAGGGTTGAGCACCGGGGAGCTGTTTTTT. This encodes CASSLQQGGLSTGELFF.

V is TRBV7-8 and J is TRBJ2-7; TRBD2 matches at 10 bases. CDR3 length equals 16 residues. Trimming cost V 2 bases and J 4 bases; bases outside gene matches: 8. Germline V CDR1 and CDR2: SGHVS, FQNEAQ. Written as DNA, the CDR3 is TGTGCCAGCAGCTTACCTCTAGCGGGAGTGCGGTACGAGCAGTACTTC. Translation gives CASSLPLAGVRYEQYF.

This clone appeared a single time. This chain's CDR3 is CASSSRTRDQETQYF. CDR3 nucleotides: TGTGCCAGCAGCTCCCGCACCCGGGATCAAGAGACCCAGTACTTC. The rearrangement joins TRBV5-4 to TRBJ2-5; tentatively, D is TRBD2 (5 bases). Germline values: CDR1 SGHNT, CDR2 YYREEE (reference sequence). Trimming removed 3 bases from V and 2 bases from J, with 14 bases in between. This CDR3 contains 15 residues.

This rearrangement joins TRBV19 to TRBJ2-1, with TRBD2 matching over 12 bases. Germline lookup yields CDR1 LNHDA and CDR2 SQIVND (reference sequence). With 7 bases clipped from V and 10 bases from J, the junction kept 11 bases outside the gene matches. The CDR3 is made up of 15 amino acids. CDR3 in amino acids: CASTKGLAGNSEQFF. The CDR3 DNA reads as TGTGCCAGTACCAAAGGACTAGCGGGAAACTCCGAGCAGTTCTTC.

This chain joins TRBV28 and TRBJ1-1; D is uncertain. V lost 10 bases to trimming and J lost 3 bases, with 6 bases between them. Germline V gene lookup returns CDR1 MDHEN and CDR2 SYDVKM. CDR3 length equals 10 residues. The CDR3 spells CATVDTEAFF. CDR3 bases: TGTGCCACCGTCGACACTGAAGCTTTCTTT.

The gene calls are TRBV6-1 and TRBJ1-2; D may be TRBD1 (6 bases). Trimming took off 6 bases at V and 7 bases at J, with 15 bases between the two ends. From germline, CDR1 is MNHNS and CDR2 SASEGT. The CDR3 totals 13 residues. CDR3 DNA: TGTGCCAGCAGGCCCACAGGGTCTGGTGGCTACACCTTC. It translates to CASRPTGSGGYTF.

V and J are TRBV9 and TRBJ2-2; TRBD2 aligns across 10 bases. The CDR3 length is 15 residues. The germline V gene encodes CDR1 SGDLS and CDR2 YYNGEE. Trimming took 2 bases from V and 7 from J; bases not matched to a gene: 5. In nucleotides, the CDR3 is TGTGCCAGCAGCGTGGGAGCGGGAGGGCTCGGGGAGCTGTTTTTT. It encodes CASSVGAGGLGELFF.

The rearrangement uses TRBV5-4 and TRBJ2-2; 12 nucleotides match TRBD2. Trimming at V came to 3 bases and at J to 5 bases, leaving 5 bases not matched to a gene. This CDR3 contains 16 residues. Germline V gene sequence: CDR1 SGHNT, CDR2 YYREEE (reference sequence). CDR3 DNA sequence: TGTGCCAGCAGCTCCGGACTAGCGGGACGAACCGGGGAGCTGTTTTTT. Residues: CASSSGLAGRTGELFF.